This T cell receptor (beta chain) was identified during a study of cytomegalovirus exposure and HLA in healthy donors. Study-wide results and caveats: The TCR clusters that emerged in the first cohort tended, a later analysis found, to co-occur in the 110 or so validation repertoires. It was reported that the classifier diagnosed cytomegalovirus status with high specificity and sensitivity in both the original and validation cohorts.

To note about this clone: Its antigen is not identified.

Germline trimming cut 4 bases from V and 1 base from J; bases unmatched to any gene: 6. The CDR3 totals 15 residues. Germline V gene lookup returns CDR1 SGHRS and CDR2 YFSETQ. Repertoires were generated with immunoSEQ multiplex PCR, while TCRdb's copy carries only in-frame clones and drops some. The sample comprises 100,000 to 150,000 clones, approximately 89% of which are singletons, and 3% to 4% rests with the top ten. The chain carries TRBV5-1 and TRBJ2-7, with 9 bases that match TRBD2. Material: PBMCs. The TCR was taken from a man aged 25-45 years in good health and CMV-seronegative. The CDR3 spells CASSPTSGGSYEQYF. The CDR3 coding sequence is TGCGCCAGCAGCCCGACCAGCGGGGGGTCCTACGAGCAGTACTTC.